These 9 T cell receptor beta chains were sequenced from one sample in a study of OX40 agonist ivuxolimab in advanced cancers. The repertoire was sequenced with immunoSEQ multiplex PCR; TCRdb's copy has only in-frame clones and lacks some. The sample lists 55,000 to 70,000 clones, about 86% occurring once. Sample: CD4+ or CD8+ T cells sorted from blood, taken in a trial of the OX40 agonist ivuxolimab. All receptors come from an adult with an advanced solid tumor such as melanoma, head and neck, liver or kidney cancer.

The chain carries TRBV7-2 and TRBJ2-5, with TRBD2 as a possible D gene (6 bases). Germline assignment: CDR1 SGHTA and CDR2 FQGNSA. This CDR3 has 16 residues. The V end was cut by 2 bases, the J end by 4 bases, with 17 bases between. For the CDR3, the DNA is TGTGCCAGCAGCTTACTCAGACATTCCGGGGGAGAGACCCAGTACTTC. Amino acids: CASSLLRHSGGETQYF.

The chain is built from TRBV9 and TRBJ1-5; TRBD1 matches at 7 bases. The CDR3 totals 14 residues. Germline trimming cut 3 bases from V and 3 bases from J; bases unmatched to any gene: 3. The germline CDR1 and CDR2 sequences are SGDLS and YYNGEE. CDR3 bases: TGTGCCAGCAGCGCCGGGACAGTCAATCAGCCCCAGCATTTT. Translating it yields CASSAGTVNQPQHF.

The rearrangement links TRBV14 to TRBJ1-4, with TRBD1 as a possible D gene (5 bases). The CDR3 runs to 15 residues. Between the trimmed V and J ends, which lost 4 bases and 0 bases, there was a span of 9 bases. Germline CDR1 and CDR2: SGHDN and FVKESK. The CDR3 coding sequence is TGTGCCAGCAGCCCCTCGGGGGCAACTAATGAAAAACTGTTTTTT. It is translated as CASSPSGATNEKLFF.

This clone has only a few counts. The J gene is TRBJ2-2, the V gene TRBV28, with 9 nucleotides matching TRBD1. CDR3 size: 15 residues. The trim removed 3 bases at V and 5 bases at J, leaving 4 bases unmatched. Germline V gives CDR1 MDHEN, CDR2 SYDVKM. The CDR3 region has the DNA TGTGCCAGCAGTTTGGGCGGGACAGGGACCGGGGAGCTGTTTTTT. It specifies CASSLGGTGTGELFF.

The chain employs TRBV29-1 and TRBJ2-1; 8 nucleotides agree with TRBD2. Trimming removed 8 bases from V and 0 bases from J; junction bases left unmatched: 15. This CDR3 is built from 17 residues. The germline V gene has CDR1 SQVTM and CDR2 ANQGSEA. The CDR3 bases are TGCAGCCTAAGCGGGAGAGGGCCAAGGGGCTCCTACAATGAGCAGTTCTTC. Its protein product is CSLSGRGPRGSYNEQFF.

The rearrangement joins TRBV19 to TRBJ2-1; no clear D. Trimming cost V 0 bases and J 7 bases, with 10 bases left between them. The CDR3 contains 14 residues. Germline V lookup: CDR1 LNHDA, CDR2 SQIVND (reference sequence). The CDR3 coding sequence is TGTGCCAGTAGTATAGAGCCCCCCCCAAATGAGCAGTTCTTC. Protein sequence: CASSIEPPPNEQFF.

This clone has a handful of counts. This sequence joins TRBV7-2 and TRBJ1-4; no reliable D call. V was cut by 5 bases and J by 3 bases, with 10 bases left in between. The CDR3 totals 14 residues. Germline CDR1 is SGHTA and CDR2 is FQGNSA. CDR3 coding DNA: TGTGCCAGCAGCCTAGGGTTTGCTAATGAAAAACTGTTTTTT. It codes for CASSLGFANEKLFF.

This chain connects TRBV30 to TRBJ2-2, with a possible D match to TRBD1 (5 bases). V was shortened by 2 bases and J by 8 bases, with 12 bases between the two germline ends. The CDR3 is made up of 13 amino acids. CDR1 and CDR2 from the germline V gene are GTSNPN and SVGIG (reference sequence). The CDR3 region is CAWSWSGPGELFF. The CDR3 DNA reads TGTGCCTGGAGTTGGTCAGGGCCAGGGGAGCTGTTTTTT.

The rearrangement uses TRBV19 and TRBJ2-1; D perhaps matches TRBD1 (6 bases). Deletions cut 9 bases from V and 1 base from J, with 16 bases between. Germline assignment: CDR1 LNHDA and CDR2 SQIVND (reference sequence). CDR3 length: 15 amino acids. In DNA form, the CDR3 reads TGTGCCAGCTCCGCCGACAGGCTATCCTACAATGAGCAGTTCTTC. Translation: CASSADRLSYNEQFF.